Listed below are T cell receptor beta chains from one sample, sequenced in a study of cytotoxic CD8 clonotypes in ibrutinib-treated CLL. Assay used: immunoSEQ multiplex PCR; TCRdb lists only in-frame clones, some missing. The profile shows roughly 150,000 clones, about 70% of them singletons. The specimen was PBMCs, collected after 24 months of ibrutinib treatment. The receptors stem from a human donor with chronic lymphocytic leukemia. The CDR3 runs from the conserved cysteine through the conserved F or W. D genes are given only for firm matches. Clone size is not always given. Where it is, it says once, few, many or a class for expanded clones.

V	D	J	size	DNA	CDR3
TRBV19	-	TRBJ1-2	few	TGTGCCAGTACCGAGGGGGGATTAGCTAACTATGGCTACACCTTC	CASTEGGLANYGYTF
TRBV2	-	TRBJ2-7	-	TGTGCCAGCAGTGAGGGACCCCAGGGTTGGGGACGCTACGAGCAGTACTTC	CASSEGPQGWGRYEQYF
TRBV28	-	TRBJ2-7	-	TGTGCCAGCAGTGGGACCCTGGGCTCCTACGAGCAGTACTTC	CASSGTLGSYEQYF
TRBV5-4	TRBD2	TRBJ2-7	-	TGTGCCAGCAGCTCCCATAGCGGGGGGGCGGACGAGCAGTACTTC	CASSSHSGGADEQYF
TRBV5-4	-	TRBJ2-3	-	TGTGCCAGCAGCTTGGCGGCAGATACGCAGTATTTT	CASSLAADTQYF
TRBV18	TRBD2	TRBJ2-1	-	TGTGCCAGCTCACGTGATAGCGGGGCTAATGAGCAGTTCTTC	CASSRDSGANEQFF
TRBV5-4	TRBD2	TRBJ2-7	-	TGTGCCAGCAGCAGCGGGGGGGTGGAGCAGTACTTC	CASSSGGVEQYF
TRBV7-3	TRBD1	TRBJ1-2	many	TGTGCCAGCAGCCCGAAACCCCGGGGACAGAACTATGGCTACACCTTC	CASSPKPRGQNYGYTF
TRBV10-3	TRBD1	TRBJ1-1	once	TGTGCCATCACCCAGGGACAGATGAACACTGAAGCTTTCTTT	CAITQGQMNTEAFF
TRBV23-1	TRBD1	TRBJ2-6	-	TGCGCCAGCAGTCAACAGGGGGTCGGGGCCAACGTCCTGACTTTC	CASSQQGVGANVLTF
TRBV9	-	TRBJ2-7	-	TGTGCCAGCAGCGTAGGTCTAGCCTACGAGCAGTACTTC	CASSVGLAYEQYF
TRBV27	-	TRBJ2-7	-	TGTGCCAGCAGCCCCCCGGGGTCTAGCGCGTTCTACGAGCAGTACTTC	CASSPPGSSAFYEQYF
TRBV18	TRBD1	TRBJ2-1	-	TGTGCCAGCTCACCGGGACAGGGGGGCGCTGAGCAGTTCTTC	CASSPGQGGAEQFF
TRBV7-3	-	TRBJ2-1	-	TGTGCCAGCAGCCCCCTGGGGGGAAGCTACAATGAGCAGTTCTTC	CASSPLGGSYNEQFF
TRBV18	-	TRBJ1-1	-	TGTGCCAGCTCACCGCGAGGGGGTCCGGGCACTGAAGCTTTCTTT	CASSPRGGPGTEAFF
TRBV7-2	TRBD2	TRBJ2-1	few	TGTGCCAGCAGCCCCCAGCTAGCGGAATACAATGAGCAGTTCTTC	CASSPQLAEYNEQFF
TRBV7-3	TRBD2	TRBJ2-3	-	TGTGCCAGCAGCCCCTCCAGCGGGAGTTCGCAGTATTTT	CASSPSSGSSQYF
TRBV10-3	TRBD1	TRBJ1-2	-	TGTGCCATCAGCCCCCAGGGGGGGGATGGCTACACCTTC	CAISPQGGDGYTF
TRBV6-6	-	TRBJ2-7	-	TGTGCCAGCACCAAGACAACGGGCGGCTCCTACGAGCAGTACTTC	CASTKTTGGSYEQYF
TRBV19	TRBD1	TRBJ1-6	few	TGTGCCAGTAGTACCGGGACAGCGCGCCTCCACTTT	CASSTGTARLHF
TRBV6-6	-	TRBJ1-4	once	TGTGCCAGCAGCACCCATACAACTAATGAAAAACTGTTTTTT	CASSTHTTNEKLFF
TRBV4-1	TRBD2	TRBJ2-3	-	TGCGCCAGCAGCCCCCCAGCGGGAGCCACAGATACGCAGTATTTT	CASSPPAGATDTQYF
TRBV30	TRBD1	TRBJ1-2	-	TGTGCCTGGACGGCGACAGGGGGTGTCTATGGCTACACCTTC	CAWTATGGVYGYTF
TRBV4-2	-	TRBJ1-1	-	TGTGCCAGCAGCCAAGCGGCCAGCCTGAACACTGAAGCTTTCTTT	CASSQAASLNTEAFF
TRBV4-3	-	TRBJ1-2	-	TGCGCCAGCAGCCAAGATATGGGGGGAGGCTATGGCTACACCTTC	CASSQDMGGGYGYTF
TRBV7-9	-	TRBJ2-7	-	TGTGCCAGCAGCTTAGTGGCAGCCTACGAGCAGTACTTC	CASSLVAAYEQYF
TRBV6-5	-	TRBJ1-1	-	TGTGCCAGCAGTTACGGGGGGCGTGTTGCTTTCTTT	CASSYGGRVAFF
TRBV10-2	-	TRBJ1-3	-	TGCGCCAGCAGTGAGCAGGCCCCCGGGGTTCGGAACACCATATATTTT	CASSEQAPGVRNTIYF
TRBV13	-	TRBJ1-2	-	TGTGCCAGCAGCGCCGACAGTCTCCGGGGCTACACCTTC	CASSADSLRGYTF
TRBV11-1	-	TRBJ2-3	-	TGTGCCAGCAGCTTAGGACTCCGAGATACGCAGTATTTT	CASSLGLRDTQYF
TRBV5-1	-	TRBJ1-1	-	TGCGCCAGCAGCTTGGACGGACAAACGAACACTGAAGCTTTCTTT	CASSLDGQTNTEAFF
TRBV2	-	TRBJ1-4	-	TGTGCCAGCAGCCTCCAAGAAAAACTGTTTTTT	CASSLQEKLFF
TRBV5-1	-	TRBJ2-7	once	TGCGCCAGCAGCTTGGGGGGGTACGAGCAGTACTTC	CASSLGGYEQYF
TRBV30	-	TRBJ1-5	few	TGTGCCTGGAGTATAGGGATCAATCAGCCCCAGCATTTT	CAWSIGINQPQHF
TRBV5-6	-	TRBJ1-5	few	TGTGCCAGCAGCCCCGGACGTAATCAGCCCCAGCATTTT	CASSPGRNQPQHF
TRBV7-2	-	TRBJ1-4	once	TGTGCCAGCAGCTCCCAAGTCAATGAAAAACTGTTTTTT	CASSSQVNEKLFF
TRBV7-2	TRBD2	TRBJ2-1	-	TGTGCCAGCAGCTTAGTGGGGCCTAGCGGGGGGCCATACAATGAGCAGTTCTTC	CASSLVGPSGGPYNEQFF
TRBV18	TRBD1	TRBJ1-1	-	TGTGCCAGCTCCCGAGGACAGGGGGGGACGAACACTGAAGCTTTCTTT	CASSRGQGGTNTEAFF
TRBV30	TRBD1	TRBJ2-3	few	TGTGCCTGGGGCAAGGGACAGGGGGCGGCATGGGCAGATACGCAGTATTTT	CAWGKGQGAAWADTQYF
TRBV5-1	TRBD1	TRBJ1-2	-	TGCGCCAGCAGCCCACAGGGGCGCGGGGGCTACACCTTC	CASSPQGRGGYTF
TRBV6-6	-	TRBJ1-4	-	TGTGCCTGCGGCCAGCCTGGAACTAATGAAAAACTGTTTTTT	CACGQPGTNEKLFF
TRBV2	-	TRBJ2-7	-	TGTGCCAGCAGTGCAGGGGTGGGCGCCGAGCAGTACTTC	CASSAGVGAEQYF
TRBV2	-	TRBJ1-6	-	TGTGCCAGCAGTGGGGGCAGGGCTTATAATTCACCCCTCCACTTT	CASSGGRAYNSPLHF
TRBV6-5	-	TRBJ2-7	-	TGTGCCAGCAGTTACCAAACAGGGCACCACTCCTACGAGCAGTACTTC	CASSYQTGHHSYEQYF
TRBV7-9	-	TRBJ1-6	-	TGTGCCAGCAGCCCCGCCTCCTATAATTCACCCCTCCACTTT	CASSPASYNSPLHF
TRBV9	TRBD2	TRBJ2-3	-	TGTGCCAGCAGCACCCAAGCGGGAGGGGGGGCGGATACGCAGTATTTT	CASSTQAGGGADTQYF
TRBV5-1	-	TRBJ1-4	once	TGCGCCAGCAGCTTGGGGGCAGGGTGGCAGAATGAAAAACTGTTTTTT	CASSLGAGWQNEKLFF
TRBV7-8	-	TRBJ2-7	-	TGTGCCAGCAGCTTAGGTCATACCTACGAGCAGTACTTC	CASSLGHTYEQYF
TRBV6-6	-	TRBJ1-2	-	TGTGCCAGCAGGGACCCCGGGACGGAAGGCTACACCTTC	CASRDPGTEGYTF